This TCR beta chain was recorded in a study of tumour-infiltrating T cells in Burkitt lymphoma. Sequencing was performed with immunoSEQ multiplex PCR; in TCRdb, only in-frame clones are kept and a portion is missing. The sample consists of about 2,600 clones, under 85% of them appearing once. A single count supports this clone. This CDR3 has 15 amino acids. Germline CDR1 and CDR2: LNHDA and SQIVND (reference sequence). V was trimmed by 1 base and J by 8 bases, leaving 14 bases between them. This TCR was recovered from a human donor with diffuse large B-cell lymphoma. The chain joins TRBV19 to TRBJ1-4; D may be TRBD1 (5 bases). The sample was tumor tissue. CDR3: CASSIVGTPEEKLFF. The CDR3, as DNA: TGTGCCAGTAGTATAGTGGGGACGCCGGAAGAAAAACTGTTTTTT. Full variable domain (missing parts from reference TRBV19 and TRBJ1-4): DGGITQSPKYLFRKEGQNVTLSCEQNLNHDAMYWYRQDPGQGLRLIYYSQIVNDFQKGDIAEGYSVSREKKESFPLTVTSAQKNPTAFYLCASSIVGTPEEKLFFGSGTQLSVL.